This T cell receptor beta chain was sequenced in a study of glioma-infiltrating T cells after dendritic cell vaccination. Across the study: Patients had newly diagnosed or recurrent glioblastoma and received dendritic cell vaccines.

V gave up 6 bases and J gave up 1 base; unmatched junction bases: 8. Germline CDR1 is MGHRA and CDR2 is YSYEKL. This CDR3 comprises 15 residues. Time point described: after dendritic cell vaccination, including at tumor progression/relapse. By share of the sample, this clone is large. This table comes from immunoSEQ multiplex PCR, and its TCRdb copy is limited to in-frame clones, with some not included. The data show tens of thousands of clones, about 85% seen once. The TCR sequence derives from a human donor with glioblastoma. The sequencing here drew on blood, taken after dendritic cell vaccination. The chain recombines TRBV4-1 with TRBJ1-1; 7 bases are shared with TRBD1. The CDR3 spells CASRVEGAPNTEAFF. The DNA of the CDR3 is TGCGCCAGCAGAGTGGAGGGGGCCCCGAACACTGAAGCTTTCTTT.